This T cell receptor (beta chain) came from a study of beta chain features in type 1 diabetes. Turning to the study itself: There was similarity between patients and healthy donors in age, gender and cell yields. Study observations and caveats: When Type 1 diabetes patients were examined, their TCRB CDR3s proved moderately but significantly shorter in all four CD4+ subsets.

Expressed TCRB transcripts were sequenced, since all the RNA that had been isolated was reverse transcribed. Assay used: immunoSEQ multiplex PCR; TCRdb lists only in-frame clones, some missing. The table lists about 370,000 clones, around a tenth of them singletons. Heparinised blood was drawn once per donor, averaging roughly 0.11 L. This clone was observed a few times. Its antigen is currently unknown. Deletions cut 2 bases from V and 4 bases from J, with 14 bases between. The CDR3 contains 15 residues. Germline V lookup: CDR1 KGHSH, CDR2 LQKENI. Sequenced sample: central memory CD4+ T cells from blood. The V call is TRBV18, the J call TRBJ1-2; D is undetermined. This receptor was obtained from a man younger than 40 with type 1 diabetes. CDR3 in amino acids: CASSPACAVGYGYTF. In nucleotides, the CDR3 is TGTGCCAGCTCACCAGCTTGCGCAGTCGGCTATGGCTACACCTTC.